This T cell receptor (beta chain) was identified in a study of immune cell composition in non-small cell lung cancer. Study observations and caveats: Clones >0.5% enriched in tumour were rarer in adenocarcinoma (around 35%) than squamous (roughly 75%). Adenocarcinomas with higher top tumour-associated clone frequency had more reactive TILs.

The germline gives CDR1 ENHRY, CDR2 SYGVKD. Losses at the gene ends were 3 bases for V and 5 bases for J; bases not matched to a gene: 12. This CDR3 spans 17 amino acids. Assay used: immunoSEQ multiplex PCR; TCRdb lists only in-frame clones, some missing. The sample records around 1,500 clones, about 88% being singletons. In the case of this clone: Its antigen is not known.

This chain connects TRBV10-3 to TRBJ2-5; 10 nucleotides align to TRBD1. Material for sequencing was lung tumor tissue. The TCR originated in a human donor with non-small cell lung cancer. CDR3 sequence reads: CAISDASRQGATETQYF. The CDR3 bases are TGTGCCATCAGTGACGCCTCTAGACAGGGGGCGACGGAGACCCAGTACTTC.